The 23 T cell receptor beta chains reported below all come from one sample, sequenced in a study of blood T cell repertoires in COVID-19. Generated by immunoSEQ multiplex PCR, the TCRdb table keeps only in-frame clones and is missing some. The sample lists some 300,000 clones; roughly 91% were seen once. Sample: PBMCs or T cells enriched from blood (not recorded which). Every receptor here comes from a woman aged 50 to 60 who had been exposed to COVID-19.

V and J are TRBV5-6 and TRBJ1-1, with 9 bases aligning to TRBD1. The CDR3 contains 13 residues. Germline V gene lookup returns CDR1 SGHDT and CDR2 YYEEEE. The V gene end was trimmed by 3 bases and the J gene end by 4 bases; junction bases not matched to a gene: 1. CDR3 loop: CASSWGQGTEAFF. DNA of the CDR3: TGTGCCAGCAGCTGGGGACAGGGCACTGAAGCTTTCTTT. Full variable domain (remainder filled in from reference TRBV5-6 and TRBJ1-1): DAGVTQSPTHLIKTRGQQVTLRCSPKSGHDTVSWYQQALGQGPQFIFQYYEEEERQRGNFPDRFSGHQFPNYSSELNVNALLLGDSALYLCASSWGQGTEAFFGQGTRLTVV.

The chain is built from TRBV15 and TRBJ2-5; maybe TRBD2 (6 bases). Trimming took 3 bases from V and 4 from J, leaving 24 bases between them. This CDR3 has 18 residues. The germline gives CDR1 LNHNV, CDR2 YYDKDF (reference sequence). The CDR3 bases are TGTGCCACCAGCAGTGGGGGGATAGGGAGGCTCTTAGGAGAGACCCAGTACTTC. Residues: CATSSGGIGRLLGETQYF.

V is TRBV11-2 and J is TRBJ1-5; 9 positions agree with TRBD1. CDR3 length: 15 amino acids. The V and J ends lost 0 bases and 9 bases, in that order; junction bases with no gene match: 6. CDR1 and CDR2 from the germline V gene are SGHAT and FQNNGV. The CDR3 is CASSLDGTGIWPQHF. CDR3 coding DNA: TGTGCCAGCAGCTTAGATGGGACAGGGATATGGCCCCAGCATTTT.

The chain is built from TRBV7-2 and TRBJ2-7, with D possibly TRBD2 on 6 matching bases. CDR3 length: 15 residues. Trimming took off 5 bases at V and 1 base at J, with 15 bases between the two ends. Germline V gene data show CDR1 as SGHTA and CDR2 as FQGNSA. The DNA of the CDR3 is TGTGCCAGCAGCCGCGGGGAGCCCTATTCCTACGAGCAGTACTTC. Its protein product is CASSRGEPYSYEQYF.

The rearrangement uses TRBV13 and TRBJ2-7; 9 bases agree with TRBD2. Germline CDR1 and CDR2: PRHDT and FYEKMQ (reference sequence). The CDR3 runs 15 residues. The J segment lost 2 bases and the V segment lost 5 bases, leaving 7 bases of the junction unmatched. The DNA for the CDR3 is TGTGCCAGCAGCCTTAGCGGGGGCAGTCCCTACGAGCAGTACTTC. Amino acids: CASSLSGGSPYEQYF.

This chain links TRBV19 with TRBJ1-5, with 8 bases identical to TRBD1. Germline CDR1 and CDR2: LNHDA and SQIVND (reference sequence). The CDR3 extends over 15 amino acids. V lost 5 bases to trimming and J lost 6 bases; unmatched junction nucleotides: 9. The CDR3 DNA sequence: TGTGCCAGTAGTCCTCGGACAGGGCTAGGTCAGCCCCAGCATTTT. Translating it yields CASSPRTGLGQPQHF.

This chain links TRBV6-5 with TRBJ1-1; D remains ambiguous. Trimming removed 2 bases at V and 4 bases at J, with 11 bases between. The CDR3 totals 14 residues. Looked up from germline, CDR1 is MNHEY and CDR2 is SVGAGI. The CDR3 sequence: CASSYARAGTEAFF. CDR3 sequence (DNA): TGTGCCAGCAGTTACGCCAGAGCGGGCACTGAAGCTTTCTTT.

V and J are TRBV5-1 and TRBJ2-7; 8 bases line up with TRBD2. This CDR3 is built from 15 residues. CDR1 and CDR2 (germline): SGHRS, YFSETQ. The V gene end was trimmed by 0 bases and the J gene end by 1 base; junction bases not matched to a gene: 3. The CDR3 nucleotides are TGCGCCAGCAGCTTGGGGCGGGGGGATTCCTACGAGCAGTACTTC. Translated: CASSLGRGDSYEQYF.

V usage is TRBV29-1 and J usage is TRBJ1-2, with D tentatively TRBD1 (5 bases). V lost 4 bases and J lost 5, with 14 bases in between. CDR3 length: 13 amino acids. CDR1 is SQVTM and CDR2 is ANQGSEA in the germline V gene. CDR3 loop: CSVAGSGTYGYTF. Written as DNA, the CDR3 is TGCAGCGTTGCAGGGTCCGGGACTTATGGCTACACCTTC.

This chain uses TRBV18 with TRBJ1-5; tentative D call: TRBD1 (6 bases). The germline CDR1 and CDR2 sequences are KGHSH and LQKENI. CDR3 length equals 15 residues. V gave up 3 bases and J gave up 9 bases, with 18 bases separating them. CDR3 sequence reads: CASSPSWDKFSPQHF. CDR3 bases: TGTGCCAGCTCACCGTCCTGGGACAAGTTCTCGCCCCAGCATTTT.

V is TRBV28 and J is TRBJ1-2; 9 nucleotides match TRBD1. CDR1 and CDR2 from the germline V gene are MDHEN and SYDVKM. The CDR3 contains 19 residues. The V and J ends lost 5 bases and 2 bases, in that order; junction bases with no gene match: 18. The CDR3 loop reads CASSPPTGTGSTLNYGYTF. CDR3 in DNA: TGTGCCAGCAGTCCCCCGACGGGGACAGGGAGCACCCTGAACTATGGCTACACCTTC.

This sequence joins TRBV13 and TRBJ2-3; 8 nucleotides agree with TRBD2. J gave up 6 bases and V 7 bases, and 12 bases lay outside the gene matches. Germline-derived CDR1 and CDR2 are PRHDT and FYEKMQ (reference sequence). This CDR3 is built from 15 residues. In DNA form, the CDR3 reads TGTGCCAGCATCAAATCCCGCGGGAGGTCGGATACGCAGTATTTT. This gives the protein CASIKSRGRSDTQYF.

The chain uses TRBV6-5 and TRBJ2-1; the match to TRBD2 covers 7 bases. Germline CDR1 MNHEY, CDR2 SVGAGI. With V trimmed by 4 bases and J by 4 bases, 7 bases remained unmatched. The CDR3 spans 15 residues. The CDR3 nucleotides are TGTGCCAGCAGTTCTGCTCCTAGCGGTTACAATGAGCAGTTCTTC. Translated, it gives CASSSAPSGYNEQFF.

The chain recombines TRBV28 with TRBJ2-5, with D possibly matching TRBD2 (7 bases). Trimming removed 1 base from V and 5 bases from J, with 14 bases in between. This CDR3 has 15 amino acids. CDR1 is MDHEN, CDR2 SYDVKM, per germline. CDR3 protein: CASSLFGGRGETQYF. For the CDR3, the DNA is TGTGCCAGCAGTTTATTCGGGGGGCGTGGGGAGACCCAGTACTTC.

This clone has only one observation. The chain combines TRBV12-3 or TRBV12-4 with TRBJ2-1; maybe TRBD2 (6 bases). The CDR3 runs to 12 residues. Trimming removed 5 bases from V and 10 bases from J, with 12 bases in between. Here the CDR3 reads CASSHGGAEQFF. The CDR3 DNA follows: TGTGCCAGCAGTCACGGGGGAGCCGAGCAGTTCTTC.

The V gene is TRBV5-8, the J gene TRBJ2-7; 9 nucleotides line up with TRBD2. The CDR3 spans 17 residues. V shed 1 base, J shed 1 base, and the junction held 9 bases outside the gene matches. The germline V gene encodes CDR1 SGHTS and CDR2 YDEGEE. The CDR3 loop is CASSLISGGGRSYEQYF. Written as DNA, the CDR3 is TGTGCCAGCAGCTTGATTAGCGGGGGCGGGAGATCCTACGAGCAGTACTTC.

The genes are TRBV3-1 (or the pseudogene TRBV3-2) and TRBJ1-2; possibly TRBD1 for D (6 bases). V lost 0 bases and J 2 bases, leaving 13 bases between the germline ends. This CDR3 region has 16 residues. Germline V gives CDR1 LGHDT, CDR2 YNNKEL (reference sequence). As DNA, the CDR3 is TGTGCCAGCAGCCAAGACCTCCAGGGGACGAACTATGGCTACACCTTC. Encoded protein: CASSQDLQGTNYGYTF.

This rearrangement joins TRBV5-1 to TRBJ1-4; 8 bases are shared with TRBD1. This CDR3 comprises 15 residues. The V segment lost 4 bases and the J segment 3 bases; nucleotides outside the gene matches: 5. Per germline, CDR1 SGHRS and CDR2 YFSETQ. The CDR3 DNA reads as TGCGCCAGCAGCCCCGGGACAGGATCTAATGAAAAACTGTTTTTT. Translation: CASSPGTGSNEKLFF.

This clone was counted between two and nine times. The gene calls are TRBV5-6 and TRBJ2-2; 13 bases are shared with TRBD2. The CDR3 has 16 residues. Germline CDR1 reads SGHDT; CDR2 reads YYEEEE. V lost 2 bases and J lost 4; bases outside the gene matches: 2. CDR3 sequence reads: CASSFGLAGVTGELFF. In nucleotides, the CDR3 is TGTGCCAGCAGCTTCGGACTAGCGGGAGTCACCGGGGAGCTGTTTTTT.

The chain is built from TRBV25-1 and TRBJ2-5; 8 nucleotides match TRBD1. The junction had 14 bases not matched to a gene; V was cut back by 6 bases and J by 5 bases. In germline, CDR1 is MGHDK, CDR2 SYGVNS. This CDR3 is built from 16 residues. The CDR3 sequence is CASRGDRTAARETQYF. DNA for the CDR3: TGTGCCAGCAGGGGGGACAGGACGGCGGCAAGGGAGACCCAGTACTTC.

This chain joins TRBV11-2 and TRBJ1-3; D remains ambiguous. Deletions cut 4 bases from V and 4 bases from J, with 11 bases between. The CDR3 runs 14 residues. Germline assignment: CDR1 SGHAT and CDR2 FQNNGV. CDR3 loop: CASSSTPWGNTIYF. The DNA of the CDR3 is TGTGCCAGCAGCTCGACACCGTGGGGAAACACCATATATTTT.

The chain recombines TRBV2 with TRBJ2-1, with a tentative D call TRBD1 (6 bases). V lost 8 bases to trimming and J lost 4 bases, with 21 bases between them. Germline-derived CDR1 and CDR2 are SNHLY and FYNNEI. CDR3 length: 16 amino acids. The CDR3 bases are TGTGCCAGCGAGCTCAGTTGGAGCAGGGGATACAATGAGCAGTTCTTC. The encoded protein is CASELSWSRGYNEQFF.

The CDR3 region has the DNA TGTGCCAGCAGTTCAATGACAGGTCTCGGGGGCTACACCTTC. Its protein product is CASSSMTGLGGYTF. This sequence joins TRBV6-5 and TRBJ1-2, with D possibly being TRBD1 (6 bases). The germline gives CDR1 MNHEY, CDR2 SVGAGI. The V end was cut by 4 bases, the J end by 8 bases, with 17 bases between. This CDR3 spans 14 amino acids.